Listed here are 7 T cell receptor beta chains from one sample, sequenced in a study of early T cells in non-severe SARS-CoV-2 infection. Using its own MiXCR run on the 5' RACE reads, TCRdb lists one record per CDR3 protein. The sample contains around 55,000 distinct CDR3 sequences, around an eighth of which appear only once. Sequences were obtained from whole blood. The source of these receptors is an adult who was a healthcare worker with PCR-confirmed SARS-CoV-2 infection or an uninfected control (not recorded which).

J is TRBJ2-5 and V is TRBV20-1, with D tentatively TRBD2 (6 bases). Trimming left V 4 bases short and J 5 bases short, with 14 bases between. Germline V gene lookup returns CDR1 DFQATT and CDR2 SNEGSKA (reference sequence). The CDR3 sequence is 13 residues long. The CDR3 nucleotides are TGCAGTGCTATCATCGGGGGATTGGAGACCCAGTACTTC. It yields the protein CSAIIGGLETQYF.

In this sample, this clonotype turned up a few times. The rearrangement uses TRBV11-2 and TRBJ2-3, with 7 bases aligning to TRBD2. Germline CDR1 and CDR2: SGHAT and FQNNGV. The V segment lost 1 base and the J segment 3 bases; nucleotides outside the gene matches: 4. The CDR3 extends over 15 amino acids. The DNA of the CDR3 is TGTGCCAGCAGCTTAGTTTGGGGGGGTACAGATACGCAGTATTTT. Residues: CASSLVWGGTDTQYF.

In this sample, this clonotype turned up many times. The chain carries TRBV20-1 and TRBJ1-2, with D possibly being TRBD1 (6 bases). The V gene lost 1 base and the J gene lost 8 bases, with 20 bases spanning the gap. Germline V CDR1 and CDR2: DFQATT, SNEGSKA (reference sequence). The CDR3 is made up of 15 amino acids. CDR3 sequence reads: CSARGWTDRYSGYTF. For the CDR3, the DNA is TGCAGTGCTAGAGGTTGGACAGACCGCTATTCAGGCTACACCTTC.

The chain joins TRBV7-2 to TRBJ1-5; D not resolved. Germline-derived CDR1 and CDR2 are SGHTA and FQGNSA. This CDR3 spans 14 amino acids. Trimming removed 3 bases from V and 4 bases from J, with 10 bases in between. The CDR3 protein is CASSLKGRNQPQHF. CDR3 nucleotide sequence: TGTGCCAGCAGCTTGAAAGGGAGAAATCAGCCCCAGCATTTT.

This clonotype appeared many times. This chain links TRBV14 with TRBJ2-7; D may be TRBD1 (5 bases). Germline V gene sequence: CDR1 SGHDN, CDR2 FVKESK. Deletions cut 4 bases from V and 2 bases from J, with 12 bases between. The CDR3 spans 14 residues. As DNA, the CDR3 is TGTGCCAGCAGCCCCTGGGGCCTCGCCTACGAGCAGTACTTC. Its protein product is CASSPWGLAYEQYF.

This clonotype was observed a few times. V and J are TRBV15 and TRBJ2-1, with TRBD1 matching 7 bases. This CDR3 is built from 15 residues. Per germline, CDR1 LNHNV and CDR2 YYDKDF (reference sequence). The V segment lost 8 bases and the J segment 4 bases; nucleotides outside the gene matches: 11. CDR3 nucleotides: TGTGCCACCCGGAGCACAGGGGACCTTTACAATGAGCAGTTCTTC. Amino acids: CATRSTGDLYNEQFF.

The V and J genes are TRBV11-2 and TRBJ2-7, with D tentatively TRBD2 (6 bases). CDR3 length: 12 residues. The germline CDR1 and CDR2 sequences are SGHAT and FQNNGV. V was clipped by 5 bases and J by 7 bases, with 12 bases between them. CDR3 in DNA: TGTGCCAGCAGCCATCCGGGGAGGGAGCAGTACTTC. Protein: CASSHPGREQYF.